These T cell receptor beta chains were read from a single sample in a study of T cell changes during pregnancy in multiple sclerosis. TCRdb's copy holds only in-frame clones and misses some; the assay was immunoSEQ multiplex PCR. The sample carries 40,000 to 55,000 clones, 94% recorded once. Sequenced here: CD8+ T cells from peripheral blood mononuclear cells, sampled in the first trimester of pregnancy. These receptors all stem from a female donor with multiple sclerosis, enrolled in a pregnancy study. Both conserved end residues are part of each CDR3. Each record gives: V gene, clone size, CDR3 protein. Not all rows give a size; the values are once, few, many and, for expanded clones, a class.

TRBV15 | . | CATSKTPPGLAGGGTGELFF
TRBV18 | . | CASSLRTSGRGGEQFF
TRBV27 | . | CASATGGVSSYEQYF
TRBV11-2 | few | CASSLFSRGLAGVGNEQFF
TRBV14 | . | CASSQDLASGTLLSSYNEQFF
TRBV5-4 | once | CASSFGGAGEAFF
TRBV27 | . | CASRDFSRSYNEQFF
TRBV15 | . | CATSRDRGSGNTIYF
TRBV2 | . | CARETGTRKYNEQFF
TRBV13 | . | CASSTRTSGSNEQFF
TRBV19 | . | CASSKERDFEQFF
TRBV27 | . | CASWDSFSYEQYF
TRBV6-1 | . | CASSESSGSGANVLTF
TRBV7-6 | . | CASSSGQLSNTEAFF
TRBV5-4 | few | CASSLLLAGEMDTQYF
TRBV9 | . | CASSTGLALSETQYF
TRBV28 | . | CASSLLRQGSNQPQHF
TRBV7-6 | . | CASSSRQGKEGSYGYTF
TRBV25-1 | medium-sized | CASSESGTGGIDGYTF
TRBV7-9 | . | CASSLVQSQETQYF
TRBV6-5 | . | CASTPGVSGNTIYF
TRBV11-2 | . | CASSFLLTGSQETQYF
TRBV15 | . | CATSPHRGPNTGELFF
TRBV6-1 | . | CASSDSLLAPYEQYF
TRBV4-1 | . | CASSQVGGTGPYEQYF
TRBV6-1 | . | CASSEPRLGWDEQFF
TRBV7-6 | . | CASSVRTGDLETQYF
TRBV4-2 | . | CASKAPGIYTGELFF
TRBV7-8 | . | CASSSVLALLAGGELFF
TRBV19 | . | CASSIVASGRTDTQYF
TRBV2 | . | CATLTAYEQYF
TRBV9 | . | CASSVEGGQGNREQYF